The present T cell receptor (beta chain) was sequenced within a study of T cells in Graves' hyperthyroidism and ophthalmopathy. Study-wide results and limits: Blood also contained most expanded thyroid clonotypes above 0.001. Progression to ophthalmopathy was predicted a median of roughly 6.8 months early.

Turning to this clonotype: Its antigen is still unknown.

Authors of the study amplified TCR beta CDR3 regions from RNA transcripts. Carried out on the TCR CDR3, a first-round RT-PCR used the HTBI primer set. TCRdb re-called the multiplex PCR reads through MiXCR, storing one row per CDR3 protein. This repertoire shows roughly 420,000 distinct CDR3 sequences, 15% to 19% found once; its top ten account for roughly 13%. Stable hyperthyroidism: no ophthalmopathy progression over 18 months of follow-up. PBMCs came from more than 9 ml fresh peripheral blood. CDR3 length: 16 amino acids. In germline, CDR1 is MNHNY, CDR2 SVGAGI (reference sequence). Unmatched junction bases numbered 9, after V lost 2 bases and J lost 5 bases.

Sequencing used blood. This clonotype was obtained from a woman between 18 and 29 years old with Graves' hyperthyroidism. The chain employs TRBV6-6 and TRBJ2-1, with 7 bases lining up with TRBD1. This CDR3 reads CASSYPGQLGDNEQFF. Written as DNA, the CDR3 is TGTGCCAGCAGTTACCCGGGACAGCTTGGAGACAATGAGCAGTTCTTC.